This TCR beta chain was sequenced for a study of cytomegalovirus exposure and HLA in healthy donors. The CDR3 covers 16 residues. The germline gives CDR1 MNHNY, CDR2 SVGAGI (reference sequence). Trimming shortened V by 0 bases and J by 1 base, and 10 bases separated the two germline ends. Only in-frame clones appear in the TCRdb table, and some are missing; sequencing was by immunoSEQ multiplex PCR. The sample lists 120,000 or so clones, approximately 94% occurring once. The chain uses TRBV6-6 and TRBJ1-3; D perhaps matches TRBD1 (5 bases). This TCR was recovered from a man aged 18 to 30 in good health and CMV-seronegative. Material: PBMCs. The CDR3 sequence: CASSYSQGGSGNTIYF. CDR3 nucleotides: TGTGCCAGCAGTTACTCTCAGGGAGGGTCTGGAAACACCATATATTTT.